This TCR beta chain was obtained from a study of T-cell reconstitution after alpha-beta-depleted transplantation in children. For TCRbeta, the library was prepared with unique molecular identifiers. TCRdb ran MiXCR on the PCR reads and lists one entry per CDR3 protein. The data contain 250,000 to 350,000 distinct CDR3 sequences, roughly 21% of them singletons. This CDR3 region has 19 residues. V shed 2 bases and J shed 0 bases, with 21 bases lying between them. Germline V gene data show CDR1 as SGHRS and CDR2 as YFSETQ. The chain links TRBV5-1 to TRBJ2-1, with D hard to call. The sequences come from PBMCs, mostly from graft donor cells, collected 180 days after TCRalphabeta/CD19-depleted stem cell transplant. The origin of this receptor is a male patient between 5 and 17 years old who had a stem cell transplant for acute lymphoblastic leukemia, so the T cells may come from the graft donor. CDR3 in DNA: TGCGCCAGCAGCTTCTCTTTCGATTCGCCGGTGGGCTCCTACAATGAGCAGTTCTTC. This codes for CASSFSFDSPVGSYNEQFF.